This T cell receptor (beta chain) was recorded in a study of T cell responses to AZD1222 COVID-19 vaccine. Study-wide results and caveats: CD4 TCRs linked to vaccination spanned spike, dominating at 160-218 and 743-854. Baseline seropositivity occurred in only a handful of AZD1222 recipients.

Repertoires were generated with immunoSEQ multiplex PCR, while TCRdb's copy carries only in-frame clones and drops some. The top ten hold less than 3% of the sample, which has 150,000 to 200,000 clones, around 94% seen once. In regard to this clone: Its antigen is unidentified.

The input for sequencing was peripheral blood, taken on day 0 of AZD1222 vaccination. The sequence derives from an adult in good health.

The CDR3 region is CASSYGGLAGVSYEQYF. The CDR3 DNA reads TGTGCCAGCAGTTACGGCGGACTAGCGGGAGTGTCCTACGAGCAGTACTTC. The chain is built from TRBV6-2 or TRBV6-3 and TRBJ2-7; the match to TRBD2 covers 13 bases. Germline CDR1 MNHEY, CDR2 SVGEGT. CDR3 length: 17 amino acids. J gave up 1 base and V 2 bases, and 5 bases lay outside the gene matches.